Each of the 7 T cell receptor beta chains below was sequenced from the same sample in a study of regulatory T cells in long-lasting Graves disease. Both iRepertoire HTBI primers and Arm-PCR of CDR3 regions were used to build the TCR beta libraries. MiXCR, applied by TCRdb to the multiplex PCR reads, yields one record per CDR3 protein. This table has 700,000 or so distinct CDR3 sequences, around 32% appearing once. This sample's time point: persistent/refractory GD, antithyroid drugs over 5 years with positive TRAb. Construction of the TCR library relied on RNA isolated from PBMCs. The source was peripheral blood mononuclear cells (PBMCs), collected when the disease was refractory, from a patient treated with antithyroid drugs. The receptors derive from a female donor with Graves disease.

V is TRBV6-6 and J is TRBJ2-2; 11 bases are a match to TRBD2. This CDR3 contains 20 residues. V trimming: 0 bases; J trimming: 1 base; junction bases outside the gene matches: 10. Per germline, CDR1 MNHNY and CDR2 SVGAGI (reference sequence). The CDR3 bases are TGTGCCAGCAGTTACTCCTGGGAGAGACTAGCGGGGTGGAACACCGGGGAGCTGTTTTTT. Protein sequence: CASSYSWERLAGWNTGELFF.

The V call is TRBV19, the J call TRBJ1-1; a weak D match, TRBD1 (5 bases). CDR3 size: 15 residues. V was shortened by 6 bases and J by 4 bases, with 18 bases between the two germline ends. Germline CDR1 and CDR2: LNHDA and SQIVND (reference sequence). DNA for the CDR3: TGTGCCAGTAGCCCCTTACCGGGACTTGGCACTGAAGCTTTCTTT. It encodes CASSPLPGLGTEAFF.

The chain is built from TRBV7-9 and TRBJ1-2; D uncertain. The CDR3 runs 15 residues. Deletions cut 3 bases from V and 2 bases from J, with 13 bases between. CDR1 is SEHNR, CDR2 FQNEAQ, per germline (reference sequence). The CDR3 DNA sequence: TGTGCCAGCAGCTTTGAAAGGAGGCCCAACTATGGCTACACCTTC. As protein: CASSFERRPNYGYTF.

This clonotype was observed a handful of times. This sequence joins TRBV10-1 and TRBJ2-7, with D possibly matching TRBD1 (7 bases). The CDR3 has 15 residues. The V end lost 6 bases, the J end lost 3 bases, and 18 bases lay between the germline ends. Looked up from germline, CDR1 is WNHNN and CDR2 is SYGVQD (reference sequence). CDR3 nucleotide sequence: TGCGCCAGCAGCCCTGGGGGGACAGTGTACTACGAGCAGTACTTC. Its translation is CASSPGGTVYYEQYF.

This CDR3 is CASSLAFGGPSYEQYF. In DNA form, the CDR3 reads TGTGCCAGCAGCTTAGCCTTTGGCGGGCCCTCCTACGAGCAGTACTTC. The chain uses TRBV7-2 and TRBJ2-7; possible D gene TRBD2, 5 bases. Germline V gene lookup returns CDR1 SGHTA and CDR2 FQGNSA. Trimming took 0 bases from V and 0 from J, leaving 12 bases between them. The CDR3 consists of 16 residues.

The chain employs TRBV10-3 and TRBJ1-1; D is ambiguous. Trimming took off 4 bases at V and 1 base at J, with 10 bases between the two ends. Germline values: CDR1 ENHRY, CDR2 SYGVKD. This CDR3 comprises 14 residues. CDR3 DNA sequence: TGTGCCATCAGTGGATATGTTGCGAACACTGAAGCTTTCTTT. It codes for CAISGYVANTEAFF.

The table lists this clonotype with many counts. This chain joins TRBV12-3 or TRBV12-4 and TRBJ1-1; 7 bases match TRBD1. The CDR3 sequence is 12 residues long. J lost 8 bases, V lost 7 bases, and 7 bases had no gene match. This chain's CDR3 is CASTGQMVEAFF. CDR3 nucleotides: TGTGCCAGCACGGGACAGATGGTCGAAGCTTTCTTT.